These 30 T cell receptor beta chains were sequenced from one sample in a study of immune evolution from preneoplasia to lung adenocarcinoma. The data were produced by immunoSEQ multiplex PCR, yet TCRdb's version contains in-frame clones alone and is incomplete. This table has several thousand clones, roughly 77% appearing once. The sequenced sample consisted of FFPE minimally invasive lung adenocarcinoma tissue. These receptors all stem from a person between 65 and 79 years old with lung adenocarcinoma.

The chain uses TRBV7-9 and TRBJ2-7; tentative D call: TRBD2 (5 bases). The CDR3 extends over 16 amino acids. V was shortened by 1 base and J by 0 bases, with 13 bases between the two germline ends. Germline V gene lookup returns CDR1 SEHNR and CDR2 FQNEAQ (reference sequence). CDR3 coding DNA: TGTGCCAGCAGCTTAGGGGTTAGCGCGAGCTCCTACGAGCAGTACTTC. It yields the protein CASSLGVSASSYEQYF.

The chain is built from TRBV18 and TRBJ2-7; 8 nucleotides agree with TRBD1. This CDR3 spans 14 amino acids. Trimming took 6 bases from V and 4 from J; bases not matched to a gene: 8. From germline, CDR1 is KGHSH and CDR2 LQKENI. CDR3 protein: CASSPQGAQYEQYF. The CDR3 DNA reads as TGTGCCAGCTCCCCGCAGGGGGCGCAGTACGAGCAGTACTTC.

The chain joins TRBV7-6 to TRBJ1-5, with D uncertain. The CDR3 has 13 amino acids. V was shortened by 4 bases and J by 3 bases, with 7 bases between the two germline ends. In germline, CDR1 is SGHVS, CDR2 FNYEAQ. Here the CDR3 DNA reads TGTGCCAGCAGCTCGGCGCACAATCAGCCCCAGCATTTT. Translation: CASSSAHNQPQHF.

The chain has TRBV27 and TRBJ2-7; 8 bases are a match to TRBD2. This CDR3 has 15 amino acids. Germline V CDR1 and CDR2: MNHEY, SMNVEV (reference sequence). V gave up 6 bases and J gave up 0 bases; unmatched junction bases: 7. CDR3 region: CASSPIAGNSYEQYF. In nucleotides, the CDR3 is TGTGCCAGCAGCCCAATAGCGGGGAACTCCTACGAGCAGTACTTC.

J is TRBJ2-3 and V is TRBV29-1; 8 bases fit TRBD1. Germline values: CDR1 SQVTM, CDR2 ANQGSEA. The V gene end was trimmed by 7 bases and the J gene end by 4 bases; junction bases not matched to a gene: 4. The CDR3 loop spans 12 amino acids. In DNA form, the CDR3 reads TGCAGCGCCGGACAGGGTTCAGATACGCAGTATTTT. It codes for CSAGQGSDTQYF.

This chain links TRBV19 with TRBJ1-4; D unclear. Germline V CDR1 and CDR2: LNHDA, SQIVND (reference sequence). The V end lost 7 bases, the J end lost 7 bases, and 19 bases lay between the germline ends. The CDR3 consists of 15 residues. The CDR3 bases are TGTGCCAGTACCCCCCGGGCCCACCGAGGTGAAAAACTGTTTTTT. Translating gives CASTPRAHRGEKLFF.

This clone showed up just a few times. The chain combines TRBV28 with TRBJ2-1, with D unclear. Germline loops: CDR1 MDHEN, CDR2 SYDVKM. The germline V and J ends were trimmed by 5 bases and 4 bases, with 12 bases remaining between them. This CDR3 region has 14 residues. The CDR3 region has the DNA TGTGCCAGCAGTCTGACGGAAAAATACAATGAGCAGTTCTTC. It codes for CASSLTEKYNEQFF.

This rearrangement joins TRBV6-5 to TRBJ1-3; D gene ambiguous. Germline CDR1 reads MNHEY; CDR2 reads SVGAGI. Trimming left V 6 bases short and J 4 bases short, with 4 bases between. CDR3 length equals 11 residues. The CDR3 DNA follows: TGTGCCAGCAGCCGCGGAAACACCATATATTTT. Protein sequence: CASSRGNTIYF.

The CDR3 nucleotides are TGCAGCGTCGCGGACAGCCGATATGGCTACACCTTC. As protein: CSVADSRYGYTF. This chain connects TRBV29-1 to TRBJ1-2; D might be TRBD1 (6 bases). CDR1 is SQVTM, CDR2 ANQGSEA, per germline. Trimming cost V 6 bases and J 5 bases, with 13 bases left between them. The CDR3 loop spans 12 amino acids.

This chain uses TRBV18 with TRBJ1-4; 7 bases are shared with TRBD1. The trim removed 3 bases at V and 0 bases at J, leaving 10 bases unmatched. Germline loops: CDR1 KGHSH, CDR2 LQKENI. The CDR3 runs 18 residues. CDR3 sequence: CASSPGTAKVATNEKLFF. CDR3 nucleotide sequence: TGTGCCAGCTCACCGGGGACAGCCAAAGTTGCAACTAATGAAAAACTGTTTTTT.

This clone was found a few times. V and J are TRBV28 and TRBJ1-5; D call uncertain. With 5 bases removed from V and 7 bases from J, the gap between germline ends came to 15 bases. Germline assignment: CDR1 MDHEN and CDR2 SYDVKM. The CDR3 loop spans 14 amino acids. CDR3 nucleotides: TGTGCCAGCAGTCCCCCTCCCCGACGGCAGCCCCAGCATTTT. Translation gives CASSPPPRRQPQHF.

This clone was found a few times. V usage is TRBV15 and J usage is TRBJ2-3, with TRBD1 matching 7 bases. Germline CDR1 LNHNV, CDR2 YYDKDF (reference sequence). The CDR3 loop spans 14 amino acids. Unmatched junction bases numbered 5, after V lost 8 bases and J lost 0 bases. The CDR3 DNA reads TGTGCCACCGGGACAGAAACTAGCACAGATACGCAGTATTTT. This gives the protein CATGTETSTDTQYF.

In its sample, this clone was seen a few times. The CDR3 here is CASSLLAADTQYF. As DNA, the CDR3 is TGTGCCAGCAGCTTATTGGCAGCAGATACGCAGTATTTT. The chain uses TRBV7-3 and TRBJ2-3; D gene unclear. V lost 2 bases and J lost 4, with 7 bases in between. Germline CDR1 is SGHTA and CDR2 is FQGTGA. This CDR3 is built from 13 residues.

The CDR3 is CASSQARGAAYEQYF. The CDR3, as DNA: TGTGCCAGCAGCCAAGCGAGGGGTGCTGCCTACGAGCAGTACTTC. The chain links TRBV11-2 to TRBJ2-7; D could derive from TRBD1 or TRBD2 (5 bases each). V lost 5 bases and J 2 bases, leaving 16 bases between the germline ends. Germline assignment: CDR1 SGHAT and CDR2 FQNNGV. The CDR3 covers 15 residues.

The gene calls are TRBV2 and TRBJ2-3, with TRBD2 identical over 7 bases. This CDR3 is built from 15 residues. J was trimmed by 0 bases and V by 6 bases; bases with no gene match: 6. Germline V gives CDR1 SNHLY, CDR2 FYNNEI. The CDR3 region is CASRFDSGSTDTQYF. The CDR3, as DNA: TGTGCCAGCAGATTTGATAGCGGGAGCACAGATACGCAGTATTTT.

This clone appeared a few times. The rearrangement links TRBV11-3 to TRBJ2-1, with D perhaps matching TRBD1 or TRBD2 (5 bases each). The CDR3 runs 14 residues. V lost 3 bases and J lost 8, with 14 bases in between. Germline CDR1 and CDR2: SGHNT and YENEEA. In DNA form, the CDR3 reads TGTGCCAGCAGCTTTATATCCGGGGACGATGAGCAGTTCTTC. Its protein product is CASSFISGDDEQFF.

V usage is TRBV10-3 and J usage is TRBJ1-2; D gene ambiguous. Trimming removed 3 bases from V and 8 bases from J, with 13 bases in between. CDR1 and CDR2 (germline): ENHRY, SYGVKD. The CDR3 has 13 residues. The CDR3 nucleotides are TGTGCCATCAGTGAAGGCCAATGGGAGGGCTACACCTTC. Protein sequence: CAISEGQWEGYTF.

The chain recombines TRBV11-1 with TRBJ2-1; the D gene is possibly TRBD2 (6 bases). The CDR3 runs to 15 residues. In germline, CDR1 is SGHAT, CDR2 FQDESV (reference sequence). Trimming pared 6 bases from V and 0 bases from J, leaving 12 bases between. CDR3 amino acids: CASSLSRDSYNEQFF. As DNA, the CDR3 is TGTGCCAGCAGTCTCTCGCGGGACTCCTACAATGAGCAGTTCTTC.

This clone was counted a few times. CDR3 DNA: TGCGCCAGCAGCTTGGCGGTCGGGATCACAGATACGCAGTATTTT. It encodes CASSLAVGITDTQYF. The chain recombines TRBV5-1 with TRBJ2-3; maybe TRBD2 (5 bases). From germline, CDR1 is SGHRS and CDR2 YFSETQ. CDR3 size: 15 residues. V was cut by 0 bases and J by 2 bases, with 10 bases left in between.

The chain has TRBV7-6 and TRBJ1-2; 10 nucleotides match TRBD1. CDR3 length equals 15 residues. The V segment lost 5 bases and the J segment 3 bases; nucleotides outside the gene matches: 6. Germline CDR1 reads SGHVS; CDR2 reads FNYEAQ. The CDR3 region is CASSPGTGADYGYTF. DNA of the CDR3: TGTGCCAGCAGCCCAGGGACAGGGGCAGACTATGGCTACACCTTC.

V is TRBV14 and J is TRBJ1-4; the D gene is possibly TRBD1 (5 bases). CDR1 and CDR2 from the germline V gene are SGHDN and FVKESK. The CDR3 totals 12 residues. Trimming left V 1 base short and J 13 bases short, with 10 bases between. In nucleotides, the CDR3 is TGTGCCAGCAGCCAAGTCCCAGGGAGACTGTTTTTT. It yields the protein CASSQVPGRLFF.

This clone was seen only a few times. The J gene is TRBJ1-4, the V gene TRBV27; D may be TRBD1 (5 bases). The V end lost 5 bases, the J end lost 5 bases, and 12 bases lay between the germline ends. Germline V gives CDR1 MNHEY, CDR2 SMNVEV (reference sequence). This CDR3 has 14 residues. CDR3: CASSRGGQNEKLFF. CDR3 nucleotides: TGTGCCAGCAGTAGGGGCGGCCAAAATGAAAAACTGTTTTTT. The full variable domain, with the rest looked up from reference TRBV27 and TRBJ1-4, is EAQVTQNPRYLITVTGKKLTVTCSQNMNHEYMSWYRQDPGLGLRQIYYSMNVEVTDKGDVPEGYKVSRKEKRNFPLILESPSPNQTSLYFCASSRGGQNEKLFFGSGTQLSVL.

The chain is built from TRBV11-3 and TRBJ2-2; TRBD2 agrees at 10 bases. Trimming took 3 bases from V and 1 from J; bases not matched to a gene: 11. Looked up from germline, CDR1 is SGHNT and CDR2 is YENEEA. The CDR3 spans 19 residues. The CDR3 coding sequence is TGTGCCAGCAGCTTCGGACTAGCGGAGTTGGGGCTGAACACCGGGGAGCTGTTTTTT. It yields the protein CASSFGLAELGLNTGELFF.

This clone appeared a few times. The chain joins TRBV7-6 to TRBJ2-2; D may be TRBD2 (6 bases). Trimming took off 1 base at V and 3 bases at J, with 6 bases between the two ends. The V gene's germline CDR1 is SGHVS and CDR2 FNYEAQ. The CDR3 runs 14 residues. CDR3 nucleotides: TGTGCCAGCAGCTTAGGGGGGGACACCGGGGAGCTGTTTTTT. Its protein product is CASSLGGDTGELFF.

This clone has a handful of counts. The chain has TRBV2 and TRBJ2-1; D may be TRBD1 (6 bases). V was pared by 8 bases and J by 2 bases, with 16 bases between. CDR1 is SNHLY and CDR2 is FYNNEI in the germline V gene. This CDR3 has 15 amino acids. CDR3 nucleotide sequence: TGTGCCAGCTCGAGGGCAGGGGACACCTACAATGAGCAGTTCTTC. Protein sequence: CASSRAGDTYNEQFF.

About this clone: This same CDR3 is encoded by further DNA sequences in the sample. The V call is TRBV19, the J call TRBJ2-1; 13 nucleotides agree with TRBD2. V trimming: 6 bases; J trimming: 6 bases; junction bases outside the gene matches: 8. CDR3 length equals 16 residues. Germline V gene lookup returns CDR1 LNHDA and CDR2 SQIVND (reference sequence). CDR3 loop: CASRIGGLAGINEQFF. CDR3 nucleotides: TGTGCCAGTAGAATCGGGGGACTAGCGGGAATCAATGAGCAGTTCTTC.

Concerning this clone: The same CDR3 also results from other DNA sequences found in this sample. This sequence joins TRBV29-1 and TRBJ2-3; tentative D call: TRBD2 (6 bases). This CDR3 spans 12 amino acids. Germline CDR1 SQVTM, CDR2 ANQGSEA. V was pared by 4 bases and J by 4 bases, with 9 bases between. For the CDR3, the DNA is TGCAGCGTTGTAGGGACTGCAGATACGCAGTATTTT. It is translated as CSVVGTADTQYF.

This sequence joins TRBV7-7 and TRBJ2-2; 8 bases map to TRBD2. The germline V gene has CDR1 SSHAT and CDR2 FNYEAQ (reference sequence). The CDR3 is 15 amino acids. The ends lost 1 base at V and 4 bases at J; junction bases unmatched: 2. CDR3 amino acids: CASSLEAGVTGELFF. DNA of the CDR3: TGTGCCAGCAGCTTAGAAGCGGGAGTCACCGGGGAGCTGTTTTTT.

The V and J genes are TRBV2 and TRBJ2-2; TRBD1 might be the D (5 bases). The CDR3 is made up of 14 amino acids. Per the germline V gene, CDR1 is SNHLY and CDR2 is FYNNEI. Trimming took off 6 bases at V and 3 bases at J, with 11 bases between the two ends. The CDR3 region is CASRWGRDTGELFF. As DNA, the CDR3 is TGTGCCAGCAGATGGGGCAGGGACACCGGGGAGCTGTTTTTT. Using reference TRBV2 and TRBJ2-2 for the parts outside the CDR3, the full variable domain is EPEVTQTPSHQVTQMGQEVILRCVPISNHLYFYWYRQILGQKVEFLVSFYNNEISEKSEIFDDQFSVERPDGSNFTLKIRSTKLEDSAMYFCASRWGRDTGELFFGEGSRLTVL.

The CDR3 here is CASSLSVSYEQYF. CDR3 DNA sequence: TGCGCCAGCAGCTTGTCGGTCTCCTACGAGCAGTACTTC. The chain uses TRBV5-1 and TRBJ2-7; D gene ambiguous. Looked up from germline, CDR1 is SGHRS and CDR2 is YFSETQ. The CDR3 sequence is 13 residues long. With 1 base removed from V and 0 bases from J, the gap between germline ends came to 5 bases.